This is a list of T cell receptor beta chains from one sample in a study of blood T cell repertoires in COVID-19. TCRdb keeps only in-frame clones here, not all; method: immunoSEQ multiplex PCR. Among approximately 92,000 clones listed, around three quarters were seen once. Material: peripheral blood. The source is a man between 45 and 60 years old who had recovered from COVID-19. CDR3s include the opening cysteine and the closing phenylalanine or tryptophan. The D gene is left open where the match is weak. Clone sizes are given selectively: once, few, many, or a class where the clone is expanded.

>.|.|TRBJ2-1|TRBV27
TGTGCCAGCAGTTTTGAGCGGAGCTACAATGAGCAGTTCTTC
CASSFERSYNEQFF
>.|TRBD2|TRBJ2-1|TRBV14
TGTGCCAGCAGCCCCCGGCCTAGCGGGAGCTTTAAAGAGCAGTTCTTC
CASSPRPSGSFKEQFF
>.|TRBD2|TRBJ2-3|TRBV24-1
TGTGCCACCAGTGAGGCCAGCGGGAGGGCCTCAGATACGCAGTATTTT
CATSEASGRASDTQYF
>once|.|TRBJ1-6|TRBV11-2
TGTGCCAGCAGCTTAGCGCAGGGTTATTCACCCCTCCACTTT
CASSLAQGYSPLHF
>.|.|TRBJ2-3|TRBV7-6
TGTGCCAGCAGCTTAGGCAGGGTGGAAGATACGCAGTATTTT
CASSLGRVEDTQYF
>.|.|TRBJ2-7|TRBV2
TGTGCCAGCAGTGAACAGGGCGGCGAGCAGTACTTC
CASSEQGGEQYF
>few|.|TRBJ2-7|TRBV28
TGTGCCACCTACCCTACTTGGGGCCCCTCTTTGCATGAGCAGTACTTC
CATYPTWGPSLHEQYF
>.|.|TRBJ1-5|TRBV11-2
TGTGCCAGCAGCTCCGACATTTTAATCAATCAGCCCCAGCATTTT
CASSSDILINQPQHF
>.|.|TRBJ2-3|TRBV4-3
TGCGCCAGCAGCCAAGAAGTGTGGGGGCGGGCAGATACGCAGTATTTT
CASSQEVWGRADTQYF
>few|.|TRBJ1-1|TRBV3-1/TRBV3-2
TGTGCCAGCAGCCCTACCCTGGCGGGGTGGACTGAAGCTTTCTTT
CASSPTLAGWTEAFF
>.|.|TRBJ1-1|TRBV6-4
TGTGCCAGCAGAGACCAGGACAGAAACACTGAAGCTTTCTTT
CASRDQDRNTEAFF
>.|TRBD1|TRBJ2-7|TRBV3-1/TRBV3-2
TGTGCCAGCAGCCAGCTGACAGGGACCTACGAGCAGTACTTC
CASSQLTGTYEQYF
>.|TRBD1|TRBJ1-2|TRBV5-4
TGTGCCAGCAGAATCGACAGGGGTGGCTATGGCTACACCTTC
CASRIDRGGYGYTF
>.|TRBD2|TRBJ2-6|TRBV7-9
TGTGCCAGCAGCCAGCGGGGGGACAGCTCTGGGGCCAACGTCCTGACTTTC
CASSQRGDSSGANVLTF
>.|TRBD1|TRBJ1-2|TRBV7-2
TGTGCCAGCAGCTCCGGGACAGGGGGCGCTGGAGGCTATGGCTACACCTTC
CASSSGTGGAGGYGYTF
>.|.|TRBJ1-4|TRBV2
TGTGCCAGCAGGGCCGGGAGACTAAGAGAGGAAAAACTGTTTTTT
CASRAGRLREEKLFF
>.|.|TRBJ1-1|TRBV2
TGTGCCAGCACTTTGGGGGGAAGACACAACACTGAAGCTTTCTTT
CASTLGGRHNTEAFF
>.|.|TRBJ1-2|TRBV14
TGTGCCAGCAGCCAAGTTGGACAGCTTACTAACTATGGCTACACCTTC
CASSQVGQLTNYGYTF
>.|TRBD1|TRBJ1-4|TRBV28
TGTGCCAGCAGTTCCACCGTTATGGGGACAGATAATGAAAAACTGTTTTTT
CASSSTVMGTDNEKLFF
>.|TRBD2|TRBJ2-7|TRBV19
TGTGCCAGTAGCGCAACCCGGACTAGCGGGAGGTACGAGCAGTACTTC
CASSATRTSGRYEQYF
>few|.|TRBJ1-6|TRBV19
TGTGCCAGTAGTTCACAGGAGTTCAATTCACCCCTCCACTTT
CASSSQEFNSPLHF
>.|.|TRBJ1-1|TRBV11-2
TGTGCCAGCAGCTTCCTGGTTTCGGGGGGCACTGAAGCTTTCTTT
CASSFLVSGGTEAFF
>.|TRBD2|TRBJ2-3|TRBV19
TGTGCCAGTAGTAAGCCTTCGGGGGGAAGCACAGATACGCAGTATTTT
CASSKPSGGSTDTQYF
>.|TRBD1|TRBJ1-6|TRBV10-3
TGTGCCTCCCTCGGACAGGGGGATAATTCACCCCTCCACTTT
CASLGQGDNSPLHF
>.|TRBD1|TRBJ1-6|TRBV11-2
TGTGCCAGCAGTCAAGACAGGGGGCGACCCTCACCCCTCCACTTT
CASSQDRGRPSPLHF
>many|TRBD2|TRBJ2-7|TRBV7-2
TGTGCCAGCAGCTTAAAACTAGCGGGAGGGCCAGCGGACGAGCAGTACTTC
CASSLKLAGGPADEQYF
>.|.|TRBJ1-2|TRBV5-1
TGCGCCAGCAGCTTCGCAGGGTTGGGCTACACCTTC
CASSFAGLGYTF
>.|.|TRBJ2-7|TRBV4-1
TGCGCCAGCAGCCAAGATAGGACTGTAGCCTACGAGCAGTACTTC
CASSQDRTVAYEQYF
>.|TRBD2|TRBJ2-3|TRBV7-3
TGTGCCAGCAGCTTCACTAGCGGGAGGCTCACAGATACGCAGTATTTT
CASSFTSGRLTDTQYF
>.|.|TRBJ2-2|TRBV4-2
TGTGCCAGCAGCCAACCTTACACCGGGGAGCTGTTTTTT
CASSQPYTGELFF
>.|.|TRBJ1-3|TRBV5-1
TGCGCCAGCAGGAGCGTGAACACCATATATTTT
CASRSVNTIYF
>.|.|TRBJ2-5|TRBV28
TGTGCCAGCAGTTTAGTAGCTCGGGGCCAAGAGACCCAGTACTTC
CASSLVARGQETQYF
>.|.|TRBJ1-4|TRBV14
TGTGCCAGCAGCCGAAAACAGGCAACTAATGAAAAACTGTTTTTT
CASSRKQATNEKLFF
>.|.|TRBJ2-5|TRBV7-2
TGTGCCAGCAGCCCCCGGTTCCAGGTAGAGACCCAGTACTTC
CASSPRFQVETQYF
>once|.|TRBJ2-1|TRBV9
TGTGCCAGCAGCGTATCTAGGGGAAGCTCCTACAATGAGCAGTTCTTC
CASSVSRGSSYNEQFF
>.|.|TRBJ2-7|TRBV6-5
TGTGCCAGCAGTTACTCAAACCAGGGTTATGTCGAGCAGTACTTC
CASSYSNQGYVEQYF
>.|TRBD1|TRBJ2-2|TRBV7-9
TGTGCCAGCAGCCCTTGGACAGGTGCCGCCACCGGGGAGCTGTTTTTT
CASSPWTGAATGELFF
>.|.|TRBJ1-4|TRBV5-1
TGCGCCAGCAGCTTGGGTGACAGAGATAATGAAAAACTGTTTTTT
CASSLGDRDNEKLFF
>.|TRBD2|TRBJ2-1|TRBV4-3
TGCGCCAGCAGCCCGACTAGCGGGAGCGACAATGAGCAGTTCTTC
CASSPTSGSDNEQFF
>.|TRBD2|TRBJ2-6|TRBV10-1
TGCGCCAGCAGTAGGACTAGCGGAAGGGTCTCTGGGGCCAACGTCCTGACTTTC
CASSRTSGRVSGANVLTF
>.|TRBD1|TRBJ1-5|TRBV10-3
TGTGCCATCAGTGAGACGGGACAGGGGGCAGGTCAGCCCCAGCATTTT
CAISETGQGAGQPQHF
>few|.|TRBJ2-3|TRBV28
TGTGCCAGCAGTTTTGTAGCGGGCACAGATACGCAGTATTTT
CASSFVAGTDTQYF
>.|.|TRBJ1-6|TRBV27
TGTGCCAGCTGTTCCGCCGGACCTCGGGGTTCACCCCTCCACTTT
CASCSAGPRGSPLHF
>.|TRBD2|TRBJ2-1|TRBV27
TGTGCCAGCAGTTTATGGCCCGGACTAGCGGGAGGAAATAATGAGCAGTTCTTC
CASSLWPGLAGGNNEQFF
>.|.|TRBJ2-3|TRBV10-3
TGTGCCATCAGTGAGTTTCAAGAGAATACGCAGTATTTT
CAISEFQENTQYF
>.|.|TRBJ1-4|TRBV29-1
TGCAGCGTGCAGGCAACTAATGAAAAACTGTTTTTT
CSVQATNEKLFF
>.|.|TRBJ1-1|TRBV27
TGTGCCAGCACCTCCTGGGGCATCACTGAAGCTTTCTTT
CASTSWGITEAFF
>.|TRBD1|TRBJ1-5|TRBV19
TGTGCCAGTAGTATACGACAGGGTGCTCAGCCCCAGCATTTT
CASSIRQGAQPQHF
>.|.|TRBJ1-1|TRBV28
TGTGCCAGCAGTTTAGGGGGGTCCGGGGACCCTGAAGCTTTCTTT
CASSLGGSGDPEAFF
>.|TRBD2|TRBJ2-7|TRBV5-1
TGCGCCAGCAGCTTTACTAGCGATGAGCAGTACTTC
CASSFTSDEQYF